The 19 T cell receptor beta chains listed next were all sequenced from one sample in a study of blood T cell repertoires in COVID-19. The assay was immunoSEQ multiplex PCR, and TCRdb's table has in-frame clones only and misses some. The table has around 250,000 clones, approximately 86% seen once. The sample comprised peripheral blood. Source of these receptors: a woman in her sixties or seventies with active or convalescent COVID-19.

Of note for this clone: Other DNA variants within this sample encode the same CDR3. The V gene is TRBV5-1, the J gene TRBJ1-2; 7 bases match TRBD1. This CDR3 has 13 residues. J gave up 3 bases and V 1 base, and 0 bases lay outside the gene matches. CDR1 is SGHRS and CDR2 is YFSETQ in the germline V gene. CDR3: CASSLQGDYGYTF. For the CDR3, the DNA is TGCGCCAGCAGCTTGCAGGGGGACTATGGCTACACCTTC.

The rearrangement uses TRBV19 and TRBJ1-4; D call uncertain. Germline assignment: CDR1 LNHDA and CDR2 SQIVND (reference sequence). V lost 11 bases and J lost 6, with 16 bases in between. The CDR3 covers 13 residues. The chain's CDR3 is CAARRVWDEKLFF. The CDR3 DNA sequence: TGTGCCGCCAGACGGGTGTGGGATGAAAAACTGTTTTTT.

The genes are TRBV7-9 and TRBJ2-7, with TRBD2 matching 8 bases. Losses at the gene ends were 5 bases for V and 1 base for J; bases not matched to a gene: 10. The CDR3 is 16 amino acids. Germline CDR1 SEHNR, CDR2 FQNEAQ (reference sequence). The CDR3 bases are TGTGCCAGCAGCCCCAGTGGCGAGCGGGGGTCCTACGAGCAGTACTTC. It specifies CASSPSGERGSYEQYF. Filled out from reference TRBV7-9 and TRBJ2-7, the complete variable domain reads DTGVSQNPRHKITKRGQNVTFRCDPISEHNRLYWYRQTLGQGPEFLTYFQNEAQLEKSRLLSDRFSAERPKGSFSTLEIQRTEQGDSAMYLCASSPSGERGSYEQYFGPGTRLTVT.

The V call is TRBV2, the J call TRBJ1-3, with a tentative D call TRBD1 (5 bases). Germline V gene sequence: CDR1 SNHLY, CDR2 FYNNEI. Trimming took off 6 bases at V and 3 bases at J, with 9 bases between the two ends. This CDR3 region has 13 residues. CDR3 sequence reads: CASSRGGGNTIYF. In DNA, the CDR3 is TGTGCCAGCAGCCGCGGGGGTGGAAACACCATATATTTT. The whole variable domain, filled in from reference TRBV2 and TRBJ1-3, reads EPEVTQTPSHQVTQMGQEVILRCVPISNHLYFYWYRQILGQKVEFLVSFYNNEISEKSEIFDDQFSVERPDGSNFTLKIRSTKLEDSAMYFCASSRGGGNTIYFGEGSWLTVV.

This chain uses TRBV15 with TRBJ1-1; a possible D gene is TRBD1 (6 bases). Germline loops: CDR1 LNHNV, CDR2 YYDKDF (reference sequence). V lost 3 bases and J lost 3, with 14 bases in between. The CDR3 is 15 amino acids. CDR3 in DNA: TGTGCCACCAGCAGTTACGCAGAGGGGGACACTGAAGCTTTCTTT. Encoded protein: CATSSYAEGDTEAFF.

J is TRBJ1-4 and V is TRBV6-1, with a tentative D call TRBD1 (5 bases). CDR3 size: 16 residues. V was pared by 4 bases and J by 8 bases, with 20 bases between. The germline gives CDR1 MNHNS, CDR2 SASEGT. CDR3 nucleotide sequence: TGTGCCAGCAGTGCCTTGACGGGGGGTACGAGCGAAAAACTGTTTTTT. The encoded protein is CASSALTGGTSEKLFF.

The chain joins TRBV6-5 to TRBJ2-7, with D perhaps matching TRBD2 (6 bases). This CDR3 contains 12 residues. Germline CDR1 is MNHEY and CDR2 is SVGAGI. Trimming shortened V by 3 bases and J by 6 bases, and 9 bases separated the two germline ends. The CDR3 region is CASSYGGIEQYF. The CDR3 DNA follows: TGTGCCAGCAGTTATGGAGGGATCGAGCAGTACTTC.

Points on this clone: Distinct nucleotide sequences in the sample also encode this CDR3. J is TRBJ1-2 and V is TRBV5-6; D unresolved. V was pared by 0 bases and J by 1 base, with 7 bases between. CDR3 size: 14 residues. Germline CDR1 reads SGHDT; CDR2 reads YYEEEE. CDR3 residues: CASSLGTVNYGYTF. The CDR3 DNA reads TGTGCCAGCAGCTTGGGGACTGTTAACTATGGCTACACCTTC.

This chain joins TRBV20-1 and TRBJ2-1; TRBD2 might be the D (5 bases). V was trimmed by 6 bases and J by 6 bases, leaving 9 bases between them. CDR3 size: 11 residues. Germline-derived CDR1 and CDR2 are DFQATT and SNEGSKA (reference sequence). CDR3 DNA: TGCAGTGCAGGACGGGGCAATGAGCAGTTCTTC. Translating gives CSAGRGNEQFF.

This chain joins TRBV3-1 (or the pseudogene TRBV3-2) and TRBJ2-1; 7 positions agree with TRBD1. Looked up from germline, CDR1 is LGHDT and CDR2 is YNNKEL (reference sequence). Trimming removed 5 bases from V and 7 bases from J; junction bases left unmatched: 2. The CDR3 totals 12 residues. The CDR3 reads CASSRGPNEQFF. The CDR3 nucleotides are TGTGCCAGCAGCAGGGGGCCAAATGAGCAGTTCTTC.

The genes are TRBV6-2 or TRBV6-3 and TRBJ2-5; TRBD1 aligns across 9 bases. CDR3 length: 15 amino acids. The germline CDR1 and CDR2 sequences are MNHEY and SVGEGT. V lost 2 bases and J lost 4; bases outside the gene matches: 5. The CDR3 sequence is CASSYAQGAGETQYF. The CDR3, as DNA: TGTGCCAGCAGTTACGCACAGGGGGCAGGAGAGACCCAGTACTTC.

The rearrangement links TRBV5-1 to TRBJ2-1; TRBD2 agrees at 7 bases. V shed 3 bases, J shed 4 bases, and the junction held 10 bases outside the gene matches. The germline V gene encodes CDR1 SGHRS and CDR2 YFSETQ. This CDR3 has 16 amino acids. CDR3 sequence reads: CASSSLRGGVYNEQFF. The DNA for the CDR3 is TGCGCCAGCAGCTCCCTTCGCGGGGGAGTATACAATGAGCAGTTCTTC.

The rearrangement links TRBV5-1 to TRBJ1-4; no definite D call. Trimming left V 0 bases short and J 0 bases short, with 9 bases between. The CDR3 covers 16 residues. Per germline, CDR1 SGHRS and CDR2 YFSETQ. The CDR3 spells CASSLAGRPTNEKLFF. The CDR3 DNA reads TGCGCCAGCAGCTTGGCCGGCAGGCCAACTAATGAAAAACTGTTTTTT.

The chain employs TRBV9 and TRBJ1-1; 8 bases are a match to TRBD1. Losses at the gene ends were 0 bases for V and 7 bases for J; bases not matched to a gene: 11. The CDR3 is 16 amino acids. In germline, CDR1 is SGDLS, CDR2 YYNGEE. This CDR3 is CASSVEIGTGGLEAFF. CDR3 coding DNA: TGTGCCAGCAGCGTAGAAATCGGGACAGGAGGGCTTGAAGCTTTCTTT. The full variable domain, in which reference TRBV9 and TRBJ1-1 provide the parts outside the CDR3, is DSGVTQTPKHLITATGQRVTLRCSPRSGDLSVYWYQQSLDQGLQFLIQYYNGEERAKGNILERFSAQQFPDLHSELNLSSLELGDSALYFCASSVEIGTGGLEAFFGQGTRLTVV.

The rearrangement links TRBV12-3 or TRBV12-4 to TRBJ1-2; tentative D call: TRBD1 (5 bases). Trimming removed 6 bases at V and 6 bases at J, with 11 bases between. The CDR3 sequence is 12 residues long. As DNA, the CDR3 is TGTGCCAGCAGGGGGAGGGGCGATGGCTACACCTTC. This gives the protein CASRGRGDGYTF.

The chain uses TRBV3-1 (or the pseudogene TRBV3-2) and TRBJ1-5; the D is unclear. The length of the CDR3 is 16 residues. V was pared by 2 bases and J by 3 bases, with 14 bases between. Germline values: CDR1 LGHDT, CDR2 YNNKEL (reference sequence). The CDR3 DNA reads as TGTGCCAGCAGCCAACGGCCCAGTGGAGCCAATCAGCCCCAGCATTTT. It encodes CASSQRPSGANQPQHF.

The chain is built from TRBV7-6 and TRBJ1-1; D is ambiguous. Germline CDR1 reads SGHVS; CDR2 reads FNYEAQ. This CDR3 spans 14 amino acids. Trimming pared 0 bases from V and 1 base from J, leaving 6 bases between. The CDR3 DNA sequence: TGTGCCAGCAGCTTAGCGGCAGGGAACACTGAAGCTTTCTTT. Translation: CASSLAAGNTEAFF.

CDR3 in DNA: TGTGCCAGCAGACAGGGATTCGATCCTCTCCACTTT. This encodes CASRQGFDPLHF. This chain links TRBV6-5 with TRBJ1-6; perhaps TRBD1 as D (6 bases). This CDR3 spans 12 amino acids. Germline assignment: CDR1 MNHEY and CDR2 SVGAGI. Trimming shortened V by 6 bases and J by 16 bases, and 16 bases separated the two germline ends.

In nucleotides, the CDR3 is TGTGCCAGCAGCCTTAGCGGGGGGGTGTACAATGAGCAGTTCTTC. This encodes CASSLSGGVYNEQFF. The chain combines TRBV7-2 with TRBJ2-1, with 11 nucleotides matching TRBD2. J was trimmed by 4 bases and V by 5 bases; bases with no gene match: 4. CDR3 length equals 15 residues. Germline CDR1 and CDR2: SGHTA and FQGNSA.